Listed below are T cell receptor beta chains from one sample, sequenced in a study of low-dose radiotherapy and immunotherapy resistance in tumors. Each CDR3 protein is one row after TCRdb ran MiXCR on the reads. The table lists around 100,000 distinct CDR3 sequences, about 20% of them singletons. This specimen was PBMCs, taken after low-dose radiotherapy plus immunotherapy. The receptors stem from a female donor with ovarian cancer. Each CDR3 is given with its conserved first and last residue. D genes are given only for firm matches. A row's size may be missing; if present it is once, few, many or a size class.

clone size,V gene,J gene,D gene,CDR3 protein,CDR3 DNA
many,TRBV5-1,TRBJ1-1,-,CASSLGPRGAFF,TGTGCCAGCAGCTTAGGGCCGCGGGGAGCTTTCTTT
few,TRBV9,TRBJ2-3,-,CASSGTLGWTDTQYF,TGTGCCAGCAGCGGAACCCTGGGGTGGACAGATACGCAGTATTTT
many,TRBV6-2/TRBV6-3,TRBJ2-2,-,CASIPRPGRISGELFF,TGTGCCAGCATTCCCCGGCCAGGGAGGATTTCCGGGGAGCTGTTTTTT
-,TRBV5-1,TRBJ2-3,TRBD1,CASSPSGTGGRTDTQYF,TGCGCCAGCAGCCCCTCCGGGACAGGGGGCCGCACAGATACGCAGTATTTT
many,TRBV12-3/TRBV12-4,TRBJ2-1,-,CASSLTGDNEQFF,TGTGCCAGCAGTTTAACGGGAGACAATGAGCAGTTCTTC
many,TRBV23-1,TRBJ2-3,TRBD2,CDRGPGGGDTDTQYF,TGCGACCGAGGTCCAGGCGGGGGGGACACAGATACGCAGTATTTT
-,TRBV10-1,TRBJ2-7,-,CASSDGGSYEQYF,TGCGCCAGCAGTGACGGGGGTAGCTACGAGCAGTACTTC
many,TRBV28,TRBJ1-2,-,CASSFHVAVRRNSNYGYTF,TGTGCCAGCAGTTTTCATGTGGCGGTGCGGAGAAATAGCAACTATGGCTACACCTTC
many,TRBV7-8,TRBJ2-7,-,CASSAWVGSYEQYF,TGTGCCAGCAGCGCCTGGGTCGGCTCCTACGAGCAGTACTTC
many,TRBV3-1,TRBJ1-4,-,CASSLDSEKKLFF,TGTGCCAGCAGCCTGGACTCGGAGAAAAAACTGTTTTTT
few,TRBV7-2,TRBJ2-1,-,CASSFEVEQFF,TGTGCCAGCAGCTTCGAGGTTGAGCAGTTCTTC
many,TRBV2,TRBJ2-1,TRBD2,CASSPSGLAGIVEQFF,TGTGCCAGCAGCCCATCTGGACTAGCGGGGATAGTTGAGCAGTTCTTC
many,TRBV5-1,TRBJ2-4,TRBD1,CASSPGTGAGNIQYF,TGCGCCAGCAGCCCCGGGACAGGGGCGGGAAACATTCAGTACTTC
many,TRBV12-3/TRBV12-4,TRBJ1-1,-,CASSFGGAFNTEAFF,TGTGCCAGCAGTTTCGGGGGCGCGTTTAACACTGAAGCTTTCTTT
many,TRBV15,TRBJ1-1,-,CATEAEPESTEAFF,TGTGCCACCGAGGCGGAACCCGAGTCCACTGAAGCTTTCTTT
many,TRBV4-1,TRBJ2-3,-,CASSQDIGPTDTQYF,TGCGCCAGCAGCCAAGATATCGGACCCACAGATACGCAGTATTTT
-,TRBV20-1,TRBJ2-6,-,CSARAARTVSSGANVLTF,TGCAGTGCTAGGGCGGCACGGACAGTTAGCTCTGGGGCCAACGTCCTGACTTTC
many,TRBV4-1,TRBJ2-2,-,CASSPFRKPRTGELFF,TGCGCCAGCAGCCCTTTTCGAAAACCGAGGACCGGGGAGCTGTTTTTT
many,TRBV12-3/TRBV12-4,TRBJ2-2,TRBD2,CASSSLGLAGANTGELFF,TGTGCCAGCAGTTCCCTGGGTTTAGCGGGAGCGAACACCGGGGAGCTGTTTTTT
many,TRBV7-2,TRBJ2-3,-,CASSRLSDTQYF,TGTGCCAGCAGCCGATTGTCAGATACGCAGTATTTT
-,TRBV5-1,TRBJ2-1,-,CASSFSGASNEQFF,TGCGCCAGCAGCTTCTCAGGGGCCAGCAATGAGCAGTTCTTC
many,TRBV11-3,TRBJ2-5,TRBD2,CASSLGGPSGSGETQYF,TGTGCCAGCAGCTTAGGTGGTCCTAGCGGGAGCGGAGAGACCCAGTACTTC
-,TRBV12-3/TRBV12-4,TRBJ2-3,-,CASSLTSRGVTDTQYF,TGTGCCAGCAGTTTAACTAGCCGGGGAGTCACAGATACGCAGTATTTT
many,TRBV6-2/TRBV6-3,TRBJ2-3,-,CASRDWGGVDTQYF,TGTGCCAGCAGAGACTGGGGCGGGGTTGATACGCAGTATTTT
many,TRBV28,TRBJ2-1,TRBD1,CASSSIRDRVYNEQFF,TGTGCCAGCAGTTCAATCCGGGACAGGGTGTACAATGAGCAGTTCTTC
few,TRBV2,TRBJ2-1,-,CASTPMLYNEQFF,TGTGCCAGCACCCCGATGCTATACAATGAGCAGTTCTTC
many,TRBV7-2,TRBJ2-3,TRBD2,CASSLGTRGPADTQYF,TGTGCCAGCAGCTTAGGGACTAGAGGGCCCGCAGATACGCAGTATTTT
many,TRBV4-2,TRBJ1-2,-,CASSQAYLGSTAAYGYTF,TGTGCCAGCAGCCAAGCCTATTTGGGCAGCACAGCCGCGTATGGCTACACCTTC
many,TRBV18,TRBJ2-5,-,CASSPPGRKETQYF,TGTGCCAGCTCACCACCGGGGCGGAAAGAGACCCAGTACTTC
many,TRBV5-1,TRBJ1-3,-,CASSLGAGNTIYF,TGCGCCAGCAGCTTAGGGGCGGGAAACACCATATATTTT
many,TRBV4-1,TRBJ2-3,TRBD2,CASSHLERAGGPVSTDTQYF,TGCGCCAGCAGCCATCTCGAGCGAGCGGGAGGGCCCGTGTCAACAGATACGCAGTATTTT
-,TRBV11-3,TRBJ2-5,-,CASSLGGTNQETQYF,TGTGCCAGCAGCTTAGGGGGGACAAACCAAGAGACCCAGTACTTC
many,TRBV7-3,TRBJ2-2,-,CASSFQVNTGELFF,TGTGCCAGCAGCTTCCAGGTGAACACCGGGGAGCTGTTTTTT
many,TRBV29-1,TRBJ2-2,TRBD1,CSVWTGDGELFF,TGCAGCGTGTGGACAGGGGACGGGGAGCTGTTTTTT
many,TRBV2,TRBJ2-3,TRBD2,CATSGGLDTQYF,TGTGCCACGTCGGGGGGTTTAGATACGCAGTATTTT
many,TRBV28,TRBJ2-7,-,CASSLGVARRFEDEQYF,TGTGCCAGCAGTTTGGGAGTAGCACGGCGGTTCGAGGACGAGCAGTACTTC
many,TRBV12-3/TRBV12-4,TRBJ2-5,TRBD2,CASRIGLAGGGETQYF,TGTGCCAGCAGGATCGGCCTAGCGGGAGGGGGGGAGACCCAGTACTTC
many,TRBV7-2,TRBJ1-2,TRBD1,CASSLQGAAYGYTF,TGTGCCAGCAGCTTACAGGGGGCGGCCTATGGCTACACCTTC
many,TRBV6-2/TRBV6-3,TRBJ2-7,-,CASSGDIGGIHEQYF,TGTGCCAGCAGTGGCGACATCGGCGGGATACACGAGCAGTACTTC
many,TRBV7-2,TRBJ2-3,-,CASSRGGGSTDTQYF,TGTGCCAGCAGTCGGGGTGGGGGTTCGACAGATACGCAGTATTTT
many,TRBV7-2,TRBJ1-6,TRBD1,CASSFGQGENSPLHF,TGTGCCAGCAGCTTCGGACAGGGGGAAAATTCACCCCTCCACTTT
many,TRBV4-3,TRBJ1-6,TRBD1,CASSQKWTGDNSPLHF,TGCGCCAGCAGCCAGAAGTGGACAGGGGATAATTCACCCCTCCACTTT
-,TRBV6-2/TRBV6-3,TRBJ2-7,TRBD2,CASTLSGGYSYEQYF,TGTGCCAGCACCCTTAGCGGGGGTTATTCCTACGAGCAGTACTTC
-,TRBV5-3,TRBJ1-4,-,CASSFEGKNCFF,-
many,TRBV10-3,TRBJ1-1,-,CAISESNTEAFF,TGTGCCATCAGTGAGTCGAACACTGAAGCTTTCTTT
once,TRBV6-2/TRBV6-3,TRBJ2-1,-,CASTESEIGYERFF,TGTGCCAGCACCGAGAGCGAGATAGGCTATGAGCGGTTCTTC
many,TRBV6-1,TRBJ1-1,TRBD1,CASSEVQGARITEAFF,TGTGCCAGCAGTGAAGTGCAGGGGGCCCGGATCACTGAAGCTTTCTTT
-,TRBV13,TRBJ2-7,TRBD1,CASSSTGSSYEQYF,TGTGCCAGCAGCTCGACAGGGAGTTCCTACGAGCAGTACTTC
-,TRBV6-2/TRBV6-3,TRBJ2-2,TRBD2,CASSPRLAGPYANTGELFF,TGTGCCAGCAGTCCTCGACTAGCGGGGCCTTACGCGAACACCGGGGAGCTGTTTTTT
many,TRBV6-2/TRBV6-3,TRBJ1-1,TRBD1,CASSRGQEEAFF,TGTGCCAGCAGCAGAGGACAGGAGGAAGCTTTCTTT
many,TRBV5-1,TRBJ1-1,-,CASNFPDRSSEAFF,TGCGCCAGCAACTTTCCAGACCGGAGTTCTGAAGCTTTCTTT
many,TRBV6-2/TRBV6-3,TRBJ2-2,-,CASSYQGSGTNTGELFF,TGTGCCAGCAGTTACCAAGGGAGCGGAACGAACACCGGGGAGCTGTTTTTT
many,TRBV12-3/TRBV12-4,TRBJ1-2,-,CASSFGSYGYTF,TGTGCCAGCAGTTTTGGCAGCTATGGCTACACCTTC
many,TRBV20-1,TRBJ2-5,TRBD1,CSAFRTGRQETQYF,TGCAGTGCTTTCCGGACAGGGAGGCAAGAGACCCAGTACTTC
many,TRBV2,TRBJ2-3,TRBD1,CASSEIIGTAGDTQYF,TGTGCCAGCAGTGAAATAATAGGGACAGCCGGGGATACGCAGTATTTT